This T cell receptor (beta chain) is from a study of technical replicates of blood from several donors. J lost 4 bases, V lost 2 bases, and 7 bases had no gene match. Looked up from germline, CDR1 is LNHDA and CDR2 is SQIVND (reference sequence). CDR3 length: 16 amino acids. Sequencing used immunoSEQ multiplex PCR; TCRdb keeps in-frame clones, though not all of them. The sample lists over 80,000 clones, about 96% occurring once. The chain links TRBV19 to TRBJ1-4; 7 bases are a match to TRBD1. Sequences were obtained from T cells isolated from PBMCs. The receptor was isolated from a human donor in good health. CDR3 in amino acids: CASSILRGQLNEKLFF. Written as DNA, the CDR3 is TGTGCCAGTAGTATACTTAGGGGACAGCTTAATGAAAAACTGTTTTTT.